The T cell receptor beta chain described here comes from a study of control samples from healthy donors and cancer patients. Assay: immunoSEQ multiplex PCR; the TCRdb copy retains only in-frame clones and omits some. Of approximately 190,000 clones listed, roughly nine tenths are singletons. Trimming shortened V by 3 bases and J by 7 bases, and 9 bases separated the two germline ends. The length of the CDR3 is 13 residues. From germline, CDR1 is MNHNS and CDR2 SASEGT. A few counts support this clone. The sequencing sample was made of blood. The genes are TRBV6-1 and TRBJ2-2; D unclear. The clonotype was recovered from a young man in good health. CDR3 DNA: TGTGCCAGCAGTGATCCAAATAGCGGGGAGCTGTTTTTT. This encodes CASSDPNSGELFF.